The 21 T cell receptor beta chains given below trace back to one sample, sequenced in a study of human T cells and chemical hapten exposure. TCRdb processed the RACE reads anew with MiXCR; each CDR3 protein has one entry. The sample comprises approximately 97,000 distinct CDR3 sequences, 27% of which are singletons, and over 9% rests with the top ten. Regarding time point: patch test 3, about 24 weeks after DPC sensitization. Treatment in this sample: therapeutic diphenylcyclopropenone sensitization with weekly scalp DPC. Sequences were derived from whole blood, sampled in connection with sensitization to the hapten diphenylcyclopropenone (DPC). Receptors originate from a middle-aged man with alopecia areata. Some clones in this sample may be carry-over from other donors' samples.

J is TRBJ2-7 and V is TRBV6-6; D call uncertain. Trimming took 6 bases from V and 3 from J, leaving 12 bases between them. The germline CDR1 and CDR2 sequences are MNHNY and SVGAGI (reference sequence). The CDR3 runs to 13 residues. The CDR3 bases are TGTGCCAGCAGCCCCCCCTCCCACTACGAGCAGTACTTC. Encoded protein: CASSPPSHYEQYF.

This chain joins TRBV2 and TRBJ2-3, with a tentative D call TRBD1 (5 bases). This CDR3 contains 13 residues. Trimming pared 4 bases from V and 1 base from J, leaving 6 bases between. Looked up from germline, CDR1 is SNHLY and CDR2 is FYNNEI. The CDR3 spells CASSVRGTDTQYF. CDR3 nucleotides: TGTGCCAGCAGTGTCAGGGGCACAGATACGCAGTATTTT.

V is TRBV20-1 and J is TRBJ2-3, with 10 bases fitting TRBD2. Germline V gene lookup returns CDR1 DFQATT and CDR2 SNEGSKA (reference sequence). This CDR3 region has 15 residues. Trimming cost V 3 bases and J 2 bases; bases outside gene matches: 5. CDR3 protein: CSASQREGTTDTQYF. CDR3 in DNA: TGCAGTGCTAGCCAGCGGGAGGGCACCACAGATACGCAGTATTTT.

In this sample, this clonotype turned up a few times. The chain employs TRBV20-1 and TRBJ2-3, with D tentatively TRBD1 (6 bases). This CDR3 contains 12 residues. Trimming removed 5 bases from V and 4 bases from J, with 10 bases in between. Germline CDR1 reads DFQATT; CDR2 reads SNEGSKA (reference sequence). The CDR3: CSAPTGSDTQYF. The CDR3 coding sequence is TGCAGTGCTCCGACAGGCTCAGATACGCAGTATTTT.

This clonotype was observed at least ten times. This chain links TRBV21-1 with TRBJ2-1. TRBV21-1 is noted as a pseudogene. CDR3 length: 15 amino acids. The CDR3 DNA follows: TGTGCCAGCAGGTTGCACTGTACCCGTTCCAATGAGCAGTTCTTC. It codes for CASRLHCTRSNEQFF.

The chain carries TRBV27 and TRBJ2-1; 7 positions match TRBD2. CDR1 MNHEY and CDR2 SMNVEV come from the germline V gene (reference sequence). With V trimmed by 2 bases and J by 1 base, 2 bases remained unmatched. This CDR3 is built from 15 residues. CDR3 sequence (DNA): TGTGCCAGCAGTTTAGAGGGAGGGTCCTACAATGAGCAGTTCTTC. As protein: CASSLEGGSYNEQFF.

This clonotype has just a few counts. This chain uses TRBV3-1 with TRBJ1-4; D gene ambiguous. The CDR3 loop spans 15 amino acids. In germline, CDR1 is LGHDT, CDR2 YNNKEL (reference sequence). Trimming took 4 bases from V and 0 from J, leaving 9 bases between them. As DNA, the CDR3 is TGTGCCAGCAGCCCCACGTTCGCAACTAATGAAAAACTGTTTTTT. Its translation is CASSPTFATNEKLFF.

To note about this clonotype: A read error may produce the germline difference seen at one junction end. The chain is built from TRBV24-1 and TRBJ2-1, with 8 positions matching TRBD2. Germline CDR1 reads KGHDR; CDR2 reads SFDVKD. CDR3 length equals 12 residues. The CDR3 loop reads CATSDFGTSLLF. Written as DNA, the CDR3 is TGTGCCACCAGTGATTTCGGGACTAGTTTACTCTTC.

This clonotype has just a few counts. The genes are TRBV20-1 and TRBJ1-2; D gene unclear. V was clipped by 2 bases and J by 8 bases, with 21 bases between them. Germline V gene sequence: CDR1 DFQATT, CDR2 SNEGSKA (reference sequence). The CDR3 sequence is 15 residues long. This CDR3 reads CSARRERAPYGGYTF. The CDR3 DNA reads as TGCAGTGCTAGACGCGAAAGGGCCCCCTATGGCGGCTACACCTTC.

V usage is TRBV5-1 and J usage is TRBJ2-3, with D maybe TRBD2 (6 bases). The V end lost 4 bases, the J end lost 4 bases, and 13 bases lay between the germline ends. Germline-derived CDR1 and CDR2 are SGHRS and YFSETQ. This CDR3 region has 14 residues. CDR3 DNA: TGCGCCAGCAGCAGGACGGGACTCCCAGATACGCAGTATTTT. Protein sequence: CASSRTGLPDTQYF.

The V and J genes are TRBV24-1 and TRBJ2-2; 8 bases map to TRBD2. J was trimmed by 2 bases and V by 8 bases; bases with no gene match: 3. Germline loops: CDR1 KGHDR, CDR2 SFDVKD. CDR3 length: 14 residues. CDR3 DNA: TGTGCCACCACCAGCGGGAGTAACACCGGGGAGCTGTTTTTT. As protein: CATTSGSNTGELFF.

The chain joins TRBV30 to TRBJ2-7; TRBD1 matches 11 bases. CDR1 GTSNPN and CDR2 SVGIG come from the germline V gene (reference sequence). Trimming removed 0 bases from V and 3 bases from J; junction bases left unmatched: 4. The CDR3 runs 15 residues. For the CDR3, the DNA is TGTGCCTGGAGTGTACAGGGGACAGGGGGCTACGAGCAGTACTTC. This translates into CAWSVQGTGGYEQYF.

The V call is TRBV10-3, the J call TRBJ2-6, with D hard to call. This CDR3 comprises 15 residues. Germline loops: CDR1 ENHRY, CDR2 SYGVKD. The ends were cut back, 2 bases at V and 2 bases at J, with 7 bases in the middle. This CDR3 reads CAISERVTGANVLTF. DNA of the CDR3: TGTGCCATCAGTGAGAGGGTAACTGGGGCCAACGTCCTGACTTTC.

The gene calls are TRBV5-1 and TRBJ2-3, with 11 bases matching TRBD2. CDR1 is SGHRS and CDR2 is YFSETQ in the germline V gene. The J segment lost 3 bases and the V segment lost 4 bases, leaving 4 bases of the junction unmatched. CDR3 length equals 15 residues. The CDR3 DNA reads as TGCGCCAGCAGCGTTACTAGCGGGAGAACAGATACGCAGTATTTT. Translation: CASSVTSGRTDTQYF.

This chain connects TRBV15 to TRBJ2-7; D is uncertain. CDR1 is LNHNV and CDR2 is YYDKDF in the germline V gene (reference sequence). Trimming left V 1 base short and J 5 bases short, with 3 bases between. The length of the CDR3 is 11 residues. The CDR3: CATSRGDEQYF. CDR3 in DNA: TGTGCCACCAGCAGAGGGGACGAGCAGTACTTC.

The chain recombines TRBV5-1 with TRBJ2-7, with 9 bases fitting TRBD2. This CDR3 has 15 residues. Losses at the gene ends were 4 bases for V and 0 bases for J; bases not matched to a gene: 5. From germline, CDR1 is SGHRS and CDR2 YFSETQ. The CDR3 spells CASSLRLAASYEQYF. The CDR3 DNA reads as TGCGCCAGCAGCCTTAGACTAGCGGCCTCCTACGAGCAGTACTTC.

The chain joins TRBV6-2 or TRBV6-3 to TRBJ2-5; possibly TRBD2 for D (6 bases). The CDR3 totals 14 residues. CDR1 MNHEY and CDR2 SVGEGT come from the germline V gene. The germline V and J ends were trimmed by 4 bases and 4 bases, with 13 bases remaining between them. The CDR3 is CASSSRDFPETQYF. The CDR3 region has the DNA TGTGCCAGCAGTTCCCGGGACTTTCCAGAGACCCAGTACTTC.

This clonotype has a count of ten or more. The rearrangement joins TRBV12-3 or TRBV12-4 to TRBJ2-1; 10 bases line up with TRBD2. The V and J ends lost 6 bases and 7 bases, in that order; junction bases with no gene match: 9. CDR3 length equals 15 residues. The CDR3 DNA reads TGTGCCAGCAGGCCTAGCGGGAGTCTTGGTAATGAGCAGTTCTTC. It yields the protein CASRPSGSLGNEQFF.

The chain is built from TRBV7-8 and TRBJ2-7; D uncertain. V was shortened by 5 bases and J by 0 bases, with 11 bases between the two germline ends. From germline, CDR1 is SGHVS and CDR2 FQNEAQ. The CDR3 is made up of 14 amino acids. DNA of the CDR3: TGTGCCAGCAGCCTCGGACGATACTCCTACGAGCAGTACTTC. Amino acid sequence: CASSLGRYSYEQYF.

This clonotype was found a few times. The CDR3 loop is CATYHNYEQYF. The CDR3 DNA sequence: TGTGCCACCTACCACAACTACGAGCAGTACTTC. This chain connects TRBV2 to TRBJ2-7; D not certain. V lost 10 bases and J lost 3, with 10 bases in between. The CDR3 covers 11 residues. CDR1 and CDR2 (germline): SNHLY, FYNNEI.

This clonotype appeared a single time. The chain combines TRBV28 with TRBJ2-7; TRBD2 matches at 12 bases. The CDR3 covers 18 residues. CDR1 and CDR2 from the germline V gene are MDHEN and SYDVKM. The ends lost 4 bases at V and 0 bases at J; junction bases unmatched: 10. The CDR3 DNA sequence: TGTGCCAGCAGTTCACCGGGACTAGCGGGCCTCGACTCCTACGAGCAGTACTTC. It encodes CASSSPGLAGLDSYEQYF. The whole variable domain, remainder taken from reference TRBV28 and TRBJ2-7, is DVKVTQSSRYLVKRTGEKVFLECVQDMDHENMFWYRQDPGLGLRLIYFSYDVKMKEKGDIPEGYSVSREKKERFSLILESASTNQTSMYLCASSSPGLAGLDSYEQYFGPGTRLTVT.